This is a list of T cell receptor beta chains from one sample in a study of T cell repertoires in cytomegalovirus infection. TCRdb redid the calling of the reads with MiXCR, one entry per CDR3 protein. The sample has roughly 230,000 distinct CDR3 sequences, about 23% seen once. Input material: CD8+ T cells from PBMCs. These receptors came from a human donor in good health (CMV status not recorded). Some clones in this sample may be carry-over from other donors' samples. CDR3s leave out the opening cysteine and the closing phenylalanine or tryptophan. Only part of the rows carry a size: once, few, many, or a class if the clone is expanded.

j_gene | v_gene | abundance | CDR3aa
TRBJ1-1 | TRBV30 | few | AWSVGPIEAF
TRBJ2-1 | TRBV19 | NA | ASSIGAGGYNEQF
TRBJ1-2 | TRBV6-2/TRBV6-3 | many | ASSYHPDYRDLDGYT
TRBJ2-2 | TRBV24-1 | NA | ATSDFDRGRGTGELF
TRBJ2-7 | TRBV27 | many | ASSRVRSPHLNEQY
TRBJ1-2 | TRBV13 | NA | ASSFSFSRDRGASGYT
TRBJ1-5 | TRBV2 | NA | ASQLTGFSNQPQH
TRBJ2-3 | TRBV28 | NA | ASSFRSTDTQY
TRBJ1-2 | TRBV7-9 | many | ASSPDRTYYGYT
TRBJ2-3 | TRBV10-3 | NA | AISEGLITDTQY
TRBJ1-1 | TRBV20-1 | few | SALGQVNTEAF
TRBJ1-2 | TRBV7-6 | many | ASSLGPGETQGYT
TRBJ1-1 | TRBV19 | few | ASRTGGHTEAF
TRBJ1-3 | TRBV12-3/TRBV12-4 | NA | ASSNPPQGIIGGNTIY
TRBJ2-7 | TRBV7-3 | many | ASSSSGGRDEQY
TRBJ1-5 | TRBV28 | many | ASSFSQPQH
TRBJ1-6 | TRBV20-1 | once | SARNYSGYSPLH
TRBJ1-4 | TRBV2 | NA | ASVDRVEKLF
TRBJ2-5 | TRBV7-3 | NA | ASSLVGGQETQY
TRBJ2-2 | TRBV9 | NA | ASSGPGQGYRENTGELF
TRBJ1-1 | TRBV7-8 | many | ASSFFWGQGMNTEAF
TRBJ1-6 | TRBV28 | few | ASSFRTAGSPLH
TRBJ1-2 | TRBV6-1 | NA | ASTKMGEGYGYT
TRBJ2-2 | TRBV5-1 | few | ASSWAPSNSNTGELF
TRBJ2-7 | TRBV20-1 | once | SAREVAGYHEQY
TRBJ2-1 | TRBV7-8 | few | ASSFPAGKNYNEQF
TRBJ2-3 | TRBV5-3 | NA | ASSLLGTGERTDTRY
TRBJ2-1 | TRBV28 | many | ASSPLFGSNNEQF
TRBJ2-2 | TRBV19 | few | ASSIGGRSTGELF
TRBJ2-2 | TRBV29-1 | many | SVEAFPGQGLSNTGELF
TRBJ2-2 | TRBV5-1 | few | AGSSSGVGELF
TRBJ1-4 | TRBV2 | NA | ASSEEGTDEKLF
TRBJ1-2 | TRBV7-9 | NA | ASSSPPQAGDGYT
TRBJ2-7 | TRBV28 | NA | ASSIIPVGEQY
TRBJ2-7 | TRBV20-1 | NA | SARGRETPSPYEQY
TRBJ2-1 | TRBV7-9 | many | ASSLNRGSYNEQF
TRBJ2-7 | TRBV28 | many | ASSSLRQGPTYEQY
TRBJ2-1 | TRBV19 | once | ASGQGSYNKQF
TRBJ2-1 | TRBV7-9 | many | ASSYWGAYNEQF
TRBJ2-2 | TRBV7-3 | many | ASSAFASAKNTGELF
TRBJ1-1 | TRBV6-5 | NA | ASTRTEMNTEAF
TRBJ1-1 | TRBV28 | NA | ASRATGGGLSTEAF
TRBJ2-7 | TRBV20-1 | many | SARGTGGSSYEQY
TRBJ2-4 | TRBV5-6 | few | ASSLRDREVIQY
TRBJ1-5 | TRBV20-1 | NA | SARGANYQPQH
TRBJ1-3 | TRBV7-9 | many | ASSGRRGPGNTIY
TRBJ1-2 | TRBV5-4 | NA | ASSSTPGPLYGYT
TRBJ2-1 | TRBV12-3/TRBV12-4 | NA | ASSSYSGNEQF
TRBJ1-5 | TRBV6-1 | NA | ASSEWGLGGQPQH
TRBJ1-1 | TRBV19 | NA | ASSMMVNTEAF
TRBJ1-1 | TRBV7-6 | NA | ASSSRPDPNTEAF
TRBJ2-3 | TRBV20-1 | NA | SASRTSGGYDTQY
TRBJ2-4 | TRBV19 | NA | ASSIRVLGNIQY
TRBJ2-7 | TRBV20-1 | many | SARGGSSSYEQY
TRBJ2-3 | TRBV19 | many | ASSGASMGTQY
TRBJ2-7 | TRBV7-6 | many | ASSPPGQDYEQY
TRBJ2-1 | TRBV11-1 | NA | ASSSYGVTGDEQF